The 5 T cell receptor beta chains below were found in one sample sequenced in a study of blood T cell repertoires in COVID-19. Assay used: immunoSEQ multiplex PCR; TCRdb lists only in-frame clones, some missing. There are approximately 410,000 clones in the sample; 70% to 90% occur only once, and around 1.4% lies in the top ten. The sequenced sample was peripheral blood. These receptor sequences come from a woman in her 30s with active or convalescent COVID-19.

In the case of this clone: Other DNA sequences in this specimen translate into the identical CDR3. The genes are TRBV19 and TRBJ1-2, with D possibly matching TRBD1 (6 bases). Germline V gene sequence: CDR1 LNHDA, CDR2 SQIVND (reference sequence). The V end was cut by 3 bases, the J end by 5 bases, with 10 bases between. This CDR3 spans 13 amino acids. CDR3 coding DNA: TGTGCCAGTAGTATTGGGACACCATATGGCTACACCTTC. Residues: CASSIGTPYGYTF.

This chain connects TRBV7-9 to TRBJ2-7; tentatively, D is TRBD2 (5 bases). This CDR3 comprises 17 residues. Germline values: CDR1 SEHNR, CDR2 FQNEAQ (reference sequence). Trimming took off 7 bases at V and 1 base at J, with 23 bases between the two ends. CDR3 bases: TGTGCCAGCACCCCTCTCGCGGGTAGTGTTCGTTCCTACGAGCAGTACTTC. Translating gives CASTPLAGSVRSYEQYF.

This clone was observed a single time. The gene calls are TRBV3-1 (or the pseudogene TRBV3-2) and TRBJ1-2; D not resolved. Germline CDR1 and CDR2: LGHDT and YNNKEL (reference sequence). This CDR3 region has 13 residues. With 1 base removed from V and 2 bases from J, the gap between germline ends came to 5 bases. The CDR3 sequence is CASSQVRNYGYTF. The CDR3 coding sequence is TGTGCCAGCAGCCAAGTCCGGAACTATGGCTACACCTTC.

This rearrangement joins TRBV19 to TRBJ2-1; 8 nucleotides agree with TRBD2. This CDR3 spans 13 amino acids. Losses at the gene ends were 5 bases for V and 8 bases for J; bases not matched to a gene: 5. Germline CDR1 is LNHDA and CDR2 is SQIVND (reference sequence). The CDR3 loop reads CASSYTGGDEQFF. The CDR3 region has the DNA TGTGCCAGTAGTTATACGGGGGGGGATGAGCAGTTCTTC.

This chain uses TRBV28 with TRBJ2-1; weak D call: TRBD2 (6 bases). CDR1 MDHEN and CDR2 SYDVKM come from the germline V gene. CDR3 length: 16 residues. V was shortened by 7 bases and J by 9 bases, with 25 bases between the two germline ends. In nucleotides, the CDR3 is TGTGCCAGCAACCCGTCCTTCGGGGGAGAAGGCATTGAGCAGTTCTTC. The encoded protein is CASNPSFGGEGIEQFF.